A selection of T cell receptor beta chains follows, all from one sample in a study of type 1 and type 2 diabetes patients. TCRdb used MiXCR to reprocess the multiplex PCR reads, holding one entry per CDR3 protein. The sample yields a few hundred thousand distinct CDR3 sequences, approximately 50% seen once. Source material: peripheral blood mononuclear cells (PBMCs). All receptors derive from a man aged 18 to 35 with type 2 diabetes. The CDR3 runs from the conserved cysteine through the conserved F or W. A D gene is named only where the DNA matches it firmly. Only part of the rows carry a size: once, few, many, or a class if the clone is expanded.

clone_size d_call j_call v_call cdr3_nt cdr3_aa
NA TRBD2 TRBJ2-1 TRBV3-1 TGTGCCAGCAGCCAAGCAGCGGGACAGTTCTTC CASSQAAGQFF
NA TRBD1 TRBJ1-4 TRBV6-4 TGTGCCAGCAGACCGACAGGGGAAACTAATGAAAAACTGTTTTTT CASRPTGETNEKLFF
NA NA TRBJ2-3 TRBV10-3 TGTGCCATCAGTGGGGGGACAGATACGCAGTATTTT CAISGGTDTQYF
few NA TRBJ2-3 TRBV5-5 TGTGCCAGCAGCCCCCGACGGATAATACCCGATACGCAGTATTTT CASSPRRIIPDTQYF
many NA TRBJ2-5 TRBV25-1 TGTGCCAGCAGTGGGGGGTCGACAGCGCCCGATCGAGGGGAGACCCAGTACTTC CASSGGSTAPDRGETQYF
NA NA TRBJ1-5 TRBV19 TGTGCCAGTAGTATAAGGGGGGGTACTCAGCCCCAGCATTTT CASSIRGGTQPQHF
NA TRBD2 TRBJ2-3 TRBV6-6 TGTGCCAGCAGCAGCAAGCGGGGACTGCACACAGATACGCAGTATTTT CASSSKRGLHTDTQYF
few TRBD2 TRBJ2-1 TRBV19 TGTGCCAGTAGCCCCGCGGGCGGGAGCTATGAGCAGTTCTTC CASSPAGGSYEQFF
NA NA TRBJ2-7 TRBV2 TGTGCCAGCAGGGCCCTTAGTGGGGGTAACTCCTACGTGCAGTACTTC CASRALSGGNSYVQYF
few NA TRBJ2-2 TRBV12-3/TRBV12-4 TGTGCCAGCAGTAGCGGGCTTAACACCGGGGAGCTGTTTTTT CASSSGLNTGELFF
NA NA TRBJ1-5 TRBV7-9 TGTGCCAGCAGCCCCGACAGGAGTAGCAATCAGCCCCAGCATTTT CASSPDRSSNQPQHF
NA TRBD2 TRBJ2-7 TRBV18 TGTGCCAGCTCTTCAGCGGGGCCCTCCTACGAGCAGTACTTC CASSSAGPSYEQYF
NA NA TRBJ2-7 TRBV28 TGTGCCAGCCAGACACAGGGTCCCTACGAGCAGTACTTC CASQTQGPYEQYF
few NA TRBJ2-7 TRBV14 TGTGCCAGCAGCCAATTAGGTAGCTCTACCTACGAGCAGTACTTC CASSQLGSSTYEQYF
NA NA TRBJ2-3 TRBV12-3/TRBV12-4 TGTGCCAGCAGTTCGAGCCTAGAGTGGGTAGATACGCAGTATTTT CASSSSLEWVDTQYF
NA NA TRBJ1-1 TRBV12-3/TRBV12-4 TGTGCCAGCAGCCAAGATGTGGAGGGAGGCAGATCTGAAGCTTTCTTT CASSQDVEGGRSEAFF
NA TRBD1 TRBJ2-7 TRBV5-1 TGCGCCAGCAGCTTCCGGACAGGGACCTACGAGCAGTACTTC CASSFRTGTYEQYF
NA TRBD1 TRBJ2-1 TRBV2 TGTGCCAGCAGTCTGACAGGGAGCTCCTACAATGAGCAGTTCTTC CASSLTGSSYNEQFF
NA TRBD2 TRBJ2-3 TRBV7-9 TGTGCCAGCAGCTTAGTCCCCCGAGCGGGAGGCTACGCGAATACGCAGTATTTT CASSLVPRAGGYANTQYF
NA NA TRBJ2-5 TRBV19 TGTGCCAGTAGTACCAATGGAGGGGGAATTCAAGAGACCCAGTACTTC CASSTNGGGIQETQYF
NA NA TRBJ1-2 TRBV7-9 TGTGCCAGCAGCTTAGGGGAAAGCTATGGCTACACCTTC CASSLGESYGYTF
few TRBD1 TRBJ1-2 TRBV14 TGTGCCAGCAGCCATCTCGGACAGGGGGTTTATGGCTACACCTTC CASSHLGQGVYGYTF
once NA TRBJ2-1 TRBV12-3/TRBV12-4 TGTGCCAGCAGACGAGACAGTTCGAGCTCCTACAATGAGCAGTTCTTC CASRRDSSSSYNEQFF
NA NA TRBJ2-7 TRBV6-2/TRBV6-3 TGTGCCAGCAGTCTCTCTTTCGCCACCTACGAGCAGTACTTC CASSLSFATYEQYF
NA TRBD1 TRBJ1-6 TRBV10-3 TGTGCCATCAGTGTTGGACAGGGTAATTCACCCCTCCACTTT CAISVGQGNSPLHF
NA NA TRBJ1-2 TRBV19 TGTGCCAGTAGTCCAGGCTGGGGAGCTAACTATGGCTACACCTTC CASSPGWGANYGYTF
NA NA TRBJ2-2 TRBV7-2 TGTGCCAGCAGCCCCGCCGGGTCCGGGGAGCTGTTTTTT CASSPAGSGELFF
NA NA TRBJ1-2 TRBV7-6 TGTGCCAGCAGCTTAGAAGCAGGCCTCTATGGCTACACCTTC CASSLEAGLYGYTF
NA NA TRBJ2-1 TRBV20-1 TGCAGTGCTAGGGGGGCCCTAGCCCAAAACCTGAACTACAATGAGCAGTTCTTC CSARGALAQNLNYNEQFF
NA NA TRBJ1-2 TRBV25-1 TGTGCCAGCAGTGACCCCACAGGGACCAGCTATGGCTACACCTTC CASSDPTGTSYGYTF
NA NA TRBJ2-2 TRBV20-1 TGCAGTGCCGCCGGACGCATAAACACCGGGGAGCTGTTTTTT CSAAGRINTGELFF